This note documents a single T cell receptor (beta chain) sequence. Its specificity is not known. This record belongs to a study of tumor-infiltrating lymphocytes in primary liver carcinoma. Study-wide findings and caveats: Reduced overlap was seen in tumor-adjacent and tumor-blood pairs versus tumor region pairs.

RNA and DNA were co-extracted from approximately 20-30 mg of unsorted bulk tissue. The CDR3 has 14 residues. CDR1 and CDR2 (germline): SGHAT, FQNNGV. A primer matching the constant region was used to make TCR beta cDNA from approximately 0.45 ug of total RNA. For TCR beta, libraries were produced by three nested multiplex PCR rounds using slightly modified ARM-PCR. TRBV1-TRBV30 forward and Cbeta reverse primers drove the first two roughly 11-cycle rounds. Each CDR3 protein is one row after TCRdb ran MiXCR on the multiplex PCR reads. The sample includes some 20,000 distinct CDR3 sequences, 79% seen only once; the top ten take over 30%.

Material for sequencing was liver tumor tissue from sampling region 4. Subset denoted: tumor region T4, right-lateral pole. The gene calls are TRBV11-2 and TRBJ2-5, with a tentative D call TRBD2 (6 bases). The TCR sequence derives from a woman in her 30s with primary liver carcinoma and hepatitis B virus infection. This chain's CDR3 is CAGSSPGTWEAQYF. CDR3 nucleotide sequence: TGTGCAGGCAGCTCCCCGGGGACCTGGGAGGCCCAGTACTTC.